The 24 T cell receptor beta chains below were found in one sample sequenced in a study of blood T cell repertoires in COVID-19. Sequencing was performed with immunoSEQ multiplex PCR; in TCRdb, only in-frame clones are kept and a portion is missing. The table records roughly 160,000 clones, roughly 90% of them present only once. The sequencing input was peripheral blood. Source of these receptors: a man younger than 35 with COVID-19, enrolled during active disease.

V is TRBV5-6 and J is TRBJ1-5, with TRBD1 matching over 9 bases. The length of the CDR3 is 16 residues. With V trimmed by 2 bases and J by 5 bases, 8 bases remained unmatched. Germline V gene lookup returns CDR1 SGHDT and CDR2 YYEEEE. CDR3 sequence: CASSFSGQGFHQPQHF. Written as DNA, the CDR3 is TGTGCCAGCAGCTTTTCTGGACAGGGGTTCCATCAGCCCCAGCATTTT.

V gene TRBV7-8 combines with J gene TRBJ2-4; 12 bases are a match to TRBD2. The germline V gene has CDR1 SGHVS and CDR2 FQNEAQ. CDR3 length equals 17 residues. With V trimmed by 2 bases and J by 2 bases, 4 bases remained unmatched. The CDR3 nucleotides are TGTGCCAGCAGCTTAAGCGGGACTAGCGGGTCCAAAAACATTCAGTACTTC. Its translation: CASSLSGTSGSKNIQYF. The variable domain in full, completed from reference TRBV7-8 and TRBJ2-4, reads GAGVSQSPRYKVAKRGQDVALRCDPISGHVSLFWYQQALGQGPEFLTYFQNEAQLDKSGLPSDRFFAERPEGSVSTLKIQRTQQEDSAVYLCASSLSGTSGSKNIQYFGAGTRLSVL.

The chain employs TRBV4-1 and TRBJ1-4; D may be TRBD1 (6 bases). The CDR3 is 14 residues long. The V gene lost 4 bases and the J gene lost 2 bases, with 8 bases spanning the gap. Germline CDR1 reads MGHRA; CDR2 reads YSYEKL. The CDR3 DNA follows: TGCGCCAGCAGCCTGGGGGCGACTAATGAAAAACTGTTTTTT. Amino acid sequence: CASSLGATNEKLFF.

This rearrangement joins TRBV7-2 to TRBJ2-5; tentative D call: TRBD2 (6 bases). This CDR3 has 16 residues. V lost 5 bases to trimming and J lost 5 bases, with 21 bases between them. Looked up from germline, CDR1 is SGHTA and CDR2 is FQGNSA. CDR3 sequence reads: CASSPSPGTFTETQYF. The DNA for the CDR3 is TGTGCCAGCAGCCCCAGTCCCGGGACTTTCACGGAGACCCAGTACTTC.

This clone occurred once. The V call is TRBV5-3, the J call TRBJ1-2, with TRBD1 matching over 9 bases. TRBV5-3 is recorded as an ORF, its role being uncertain. The CDR3 has 16 amino acids. The V gene end was trimmed by 3 bases and the J gene end by 4 bases; junction bases not matched to a gene: 10. CDR3 coding DNA: TGTGCCAGAAGCTCCTTACAGGGGGCGCTTGTCTATGGCTACACCTTC. Its translation is CARSSLQGALVYGYTF.

This chain joins TRBV7-2 and TRBJ2-7; D not resolved. V lost 5 bases and J lost 6, with 11 bases in between. Germline V gives CDR1 SGHTA, CDR2 FQGNSA. The CDR3 length is 12 residues. The DNA of the CDR3 is TGTGCCAGCAGCCCTTTTCCCCGCGAGCAGTACTTC. Amino acids: CASSPFPREQYF.

J is TRBJ1-1 and V is TRBV4-3, with 8 positions matching TRBD1. Trimming cost V 4 bases and J 6 bases; bases outside gene matches: 7. Germline lookup yields CDR1 LGHNA and CDR2 YSLEER. The CDR3 extends over 14 amino acids. CDR3 sequence (DNA): TGCGCCAGCAGCCCTGGACAGGGTAAGGCTGAAGCTTTCTTT. Translated: CASSPGQGKAEAFF.

V and J are TRBV29-1 and TRBJ1-5; no clear D. The CDR3 is made up of 14 amino acids. The germline CDR1 and CDR2 sequences are SQVTM and ANQGSEA. V dropped 6 bases and J dropped 2 bases, with 14 bases sitting between them. The CDR3 DNA reads as TGCAGCGTGGCTGTTCAAGGAGGCAATCAGCCCCAGCATTTT. Its protein is CSVAVQGGNQPQHF.

This clone was counted a few times. This chain uses TRBV9 with TRBJ2-1; TRBD2 matches 11 bases. V dropped 3 bases and J dropped 2; count of bases not matched to a gene: 7. Germline V CDR1 and CDR2: SGDLS, YYNGEE. The CDR3 extends over 17 amino acids. The CDR3 region is CASSGSIAGGTYNEQFF. The CDR3 region has the DNA TGTGCCAGCAGCGGGTCTATAGCGGGAGGGACCTACAATGAGCAGTTCTTC.

The gene calls are TRBV6-5 and TRBJ2-1; D is undetermined. There are 14 residues in the CDR3. Per the germline V gene, CDR1 is MNHEY and CDR2 is SVGAGI. The germline V and J ends were trimmed by 4 bases and 7 bases, with 14 bases remaining between them. The DNA for the CDR3 is TGTGCCAGCAGTTCCTACTCCTCATGGAATGAGCAGTTCTTC. Its translation is CASSSYSSWNEQFF.

This clone was observed a handful of times. The chain couples TRBV28 to TRBJ1-5, with a possible D match to TRBD1 (6 bases). Trimming cost V 7 bases and J 7 bases, with 14 bases left between them. The CDR3 extends over 13 amino acids. CDR1 and CDR2 (germline): MDHEN, SYDVKM. The CDR3 region is CASTQGVGQPQHF. The CDR3 DNA sequence: TGTGCCAGCACACAGGGAGTCGGACAGCCCCAGCATTTT. Using reference TRBV28 and TRBJ1-5 for the parts outside the CDR3, the full variable domain is DVKVTQSSRYLVKRTGEKVFLECVQDMDHENMFWYRQDPGLGLRLIYFSYDVKMKEKGDIPEGYSVSREKKERFSLILESASTNQTSMYLCASTQGVGQPQHFGDGTRLSIL.

The chain uses TRBV28 and TRBJ2-3; the match to TRBD2 covers 9 bases. The CDR3 length is 15 residues. With V trimmed by 2 bases and J by 2 bases, 2 bases remained unmatched. The germline V gene has CDR1 MDHEN and CDR2 SYDVKM. As DNA, the CDR3 is TGTGCCAGCAGTTTAGCGGGAGGGCACACAGATACGCAGTATTTT. This codes for CASSLAGGHTDTQYF.

About this clone itself: The germline gene is not matched at one end of the junction; a read error may be the cause. The V call is TRBV5-1, the J call TRBJ2-3; D gene uncertain. Germline lookup yields CDR1 SGHRS and CDR2 YFSETQ. The CDR3 covers 15 residues. The chain's CDR3 is CTSSLGWANTDTQYF. Written as DNA, the CDR3 is TGCACCAGCAGCTTGGGATGGGCAAACACAGATACGCAGTATTTT.

This chain connects TRBV9 to TRBJ2-6; maybe TRBD1 (5 bases). Trimming stripped 5 bases from V and 0 bases from J, with 6 bases between. The CDR3 extends over 14 amino acids. Germline loops: CDR1 SGDLS, CDR2 YYNGEE. The CDR3 sequence is CASRDNSGANVLTF. The CDR3, as DNA: TGTGCCAGCAGGGACAACTCTGGGGCCAACGTCCTGACTTTC.

This clone came up a few times. The chain carries TRBV5-1 and TRBJ2-7; TRBD1 agrees at 10 bases. Germline CDR1 is SGHRS and CDR2 is YFSETQ. The CDR3 sequence is 15 residues long. The V gene end was trimmed by 0 bases and the J gene end by 7 bases; junction bases not matched to a gene: 7. The CDR3 DNA reads TGCGCCAGCAGCTTGGGAGGGACAGGGGTAAGGGAGCAGTACTTC. Translating it yields CASSLGGTGVREQYF.

The chain combines TRBV10-3 with TRBJ1-2, with D possibly being TRBD1 (6 bases). The V end was cut by 7 bases, the J end by 3 bases, with 12 bases between. CDR3 length equals 13 residues. Per the germline V gene, CDR1 is ENHRY and CDR2 is SYGVKD. The DNA for the CDR3 is TGTGCCATCACCCCCAGGGGAGACTATGGCTACACCTTC. As protein: CAITPRGDYGYTF.

This chain links TRBV5-6 with TRBJ2-1; D gene uncertain. The V and J ends lost 0 bases and 0 bases respectively, with 10 bases between them. This CDR3 has 16 amino acids. The germline CDR1 and CDR2 sequences are SGHDT and YYEEEE. This CDR3 is CASSLVGQSSYNEQFF. In nucleotides, the CDR3 is TGTGCCAGCAGCTTGGTTGGGCAGAGCTCCTACAATGAGCAGTTCTTC.

The rearrangement joins TRBV27 to TRBJ1-4, with 8 bases matching TRBD1. The CDR3 is 16 amino acids. Trimming removed 4 bases from V and 6 bases from J; junction bases left unmatched: 10. Per the germline V gene, CDR1 is MNHEY and CDR2 is SMNVEV (reference sequence). The CDR3 coding sequence is TGTGCCAGCAGTTCCCCCCAGGGGGCTGGGGATGAAAAACTGTTTTTT. It yields the protein CASSSPQGAGDEKLFF.

The chain couples TRBV6-5 to TRBJ2-7; D perhaps matches TRBD1 (6 bases). Germline CDR1 is MNHEY and CDR2 is SVGAGI. The V and J ends lost 6 bases and 1 base respectively, with 13 bases between them. The CDR3 consists of 14 residues. The CDR3, as DNA: TGTGCCAGCAGCTTGGGACACCGATCCTACGAGCAGTACTTC. Protein sequence: CASSLGHRSYEQYF.

The rearrangement joins TRBV9 to TRBJ1-2, with 9 bases matching TRBD1. There are 15 residues in the CDR3. With 2 bases clipped from V and 4 bases from J, the junction kept 6 bases outside the gene matches. Germline loops: CDR1 SGDLS, CDR2 YYNGEE. The CDR3 reads CASSVSRDRAYGYTF. CDR3 nucleotides: TGTGCCAGCAGCGTCAGCCGGGACAGGGCCTATGGCTACACCTTC.

V gene TRBV5-1 combines with J gene TRBJ2-2, with TRBD2 identical over 15 bases. CDR1 is SGHRS and CDR2 is YFSETQ in the germline V gene. The CDR3 consists of 18 residues. V lost 4 bases, J lost 4 bases, and 8 bases stayed unmatched. CDR3 amino acids: CASSVSGLAGGPTGELFF. The CDR3 bases are TGCGCCAGCAGCGTTTCGGGACTAGCGGGAGGACCCACCGGGGAGCTGTTTTTT.

CDR3 sequence: CASSRQGQGLNYGYTF. In DNA, the CDR3 is TGTGCCAGCAGCCGACAAGGACAGGGGCTTAACTATGGCTACACCTTC. V is TRBV5-6 and J is TRBJ1-2, with TRBD1 matching 9 bases. Germline lookup yields CDR1 SGHDT and CDR2 YYEEEE. V lost 4 bases, J lost 1 base, and 8 bases stayed unmatched. The CDR3 loop spans 16 amino acids.

The chain employs TRBV5-1 and TRBJ1-3; 8 bases are a match to TRBD1. Trimming removed 4 bases from V and 6 bases from J; junction bases left unmatched: 6. The CDR3 runs 14 residues. The germline CDR1 and CDR2 sequences are SGHRS and YFSETQ. CDR3 DNA sequence: TGCGCCAGCAGCCCGACAGGGGCGGAAAACACCATATATTTT. Protein product: CASSPTGAENTIYF.

This clone came up once. The chain has TRBV27 and TRBJ1-5; 8 bases match TRBD1. Per the germline V gene, CDR1 is MNHEY and CDR2 is SMNVEV (reference sequence). The CDR3 has 14 amino acids. The V and J ends lost 5 bases and 6 bases, in that order; junction bases with no gene match: 6. The CDR3 region has the DNA TGTGCCAGCAGTACCGGACAGGGTGGTCAGCCCCAGCATTTT. Translation: CASSTGQGGQPQHF.